These T cell receptor beta chains were read from a single sample in a study of blood T cells in healthy people across ages. TCRdb reprocessed the 5' RACE reads via MiXCR and lists one record per CDR3 protein. The data show just over 1 million distinct CDR3 sequences, with 40% to 50% seen just once and approximately 17% held by the top ten. The sample consisted of blood. Source of these receptors: an older woman in good health. The CDR3 runs from the conserved cysteine through the conserved F or W. A D gene is named only where the DNA matches it firmly. Size is omitted from some rows. Given values are once, few, many or a class for expanded clones.

cdr3_nt cdr3_aa j_call clone_size d_call v_call
TGCAGCGCAACAGTCTCTGAAGCTTTCTTT CSATVSEAFF TRBJ1-1 few NA TRBV29-1
TGTGCCAGCAGCCCCTTGGGGGGGGTGAACACTGAAGCTTTCTTT CASSPLGGVNTEAFF TRBJ1-1 NA NA TRBV3-1
TGTGCCAGCAGCTCAGGGGACAGGGGGCGAGGAGGGCAGTACTTC CASSSGDRGRGGQYF TRBJ2-5 NA TRBD1 TRBV5-5
TGTGCCAGCAGTTGGGTACGGGATAATTCACCCCTCCACTTT CASSWVRDNSPLHF TRBJ1-6 few NA TRBV12-3/TRBV12-4
TGTGCCAGCAGCTTAGAGGGTGCTAGCGGGACCTACGAGCAGTACTTC CASSLEGASGTYEQYF TRBJ2-7 NA TRBD2 TRBV13
TGTGCCAGCAGCCTCGCGACTAGCGCGAGTGAGCAGTTCTTC CASSLATSASEQFF TRBJ2-1 NA TRBD2 TRBV7-3
TGTGCCAGCAGCCCGCAGCGGGGGGCCCTCACAGATACGCAGTATTTT CASSPQRGALTDTQYF TRBJ2-3 NA TRBD2 TRBV3-1
TGTGCCAGCTTAGTTTACGGGGTCGGGGAAGCTTTCTTT CASLVYGVGEAFF TRBJ1-1 few NA TRBV12-3/TRBV12-4
TGTGCCACCCTCGGGACAATATATGGCTACACCTTC CATLGTIYGYTF TRBJ1-2 few NA TRBV10-3
TGTGCCACCAGTGATTTCTCAGGGGGAATAGAGACCCAGTACTTC CATSDFSGGIETQYF TRBJ2-5 few TRBD1 TRBV24-1
TGTGCCAGCAGTACCCCCGGACAGGGGAGGCCTCACGAGCAGTACTTC CASSTPGQGRPHEQYF TRBJ2-7 few TRBD1 TRBV28
TGTGCCAGCAGCCAAGGGAGCGGGAGATCCTACAATGAGCAGTACTTC CASSQGSGRSYNEQYF TRBJ2-7 NA TRBD2 TRBV3-1
TGCGCCAGCAGCTTGATGCCGCCGGATGGCTACACCTTC CASSLMPPDGYTF TRBJ1-2 few NA TRBV5-1
TGTGCCAGCTCAGAAGGGACTAGTCCCTTGTACGAGCAGTACTTC CASSEGTSPLYEQYF TRBJ2-7 NA TRBD2 TRBV18
TGTGCCAGCAGCGTAGTTCGGGACAGGGTCACAGATACGCAGTATTTT CASSVVRDRVTDTQYF TRBJ2-3 NA TRBD1 TRBV9
TGCGCCAGCAGCCTGGGTGCCGGCTCCTACAATGAGCAGTTCTTC CASSLGAGSYNEQFF TRBJ2-1 NA NA TRBV5-1
TGTGCCAGCAGTCCAGACGACAATGAGCAGTTCTTC CASSPDDNEQFF TRBJ2-1 few NA TRBV27
TGCGCCAGCAGCCTCGTGGACGGAAACAATGAGCAGTTCTTC CASSLVDGNNEQFF TRBJ2-1 NA NA TRBV5-1
TGTGCCAGCAGTGTCTCAGGAGCCGAAGAGACCCAGTACTTC CASSVSGAEETQYF TRBJ2-5 few NA TRBV12-3/TRBV12-4
TGTGCCAGCAGCCCCCGCCAGCCCCAAGAGACCCAGTACTTC CASSPRQPQETQYF TRBJ2-5 NA NA TRBV11-1
TGTGCCAGCAGAATAGGCCAGGGGATCTCCTACGAGCAGTACTTC CASRIGQGISYEQYF TRBJ2-7 NA NA TRBV28
TGTGCCAGCAGTACCGCTAGCGGGAGCCATACCTACGAGCAGTACTTC CASSTASGSHTYEQYF TRBJ2-7 once TRBD2 TRBV25-1
TGTGCCAGCAGTACCGGACAATCCCTCTACGAGCAGTACTTC CASSTGQSLYEQYF TRBJ2-7 few NA TRBV6-5
TGTGCCAGCAGTAACCCAGGAGATGAACAGCCCCAGCATTTT CASSNPGDEQPQHF TRBJ1-5 once NA TRBV9
TGTGCCAGCAGTCAGTTCAAGGATACGCAGTATTTT CASSQFKDTQYF TRBJ2-3 NA NA TRBV6-1